The clone carrying this TCR beta chain was seen once. The sample comes from a study of control samples from healthy donors and cancer patients. CDR3 length: 15 residues. Trimming pared 1 base from V and 7 bases from J, leaving 15 bases between. Per the germline V gene, CDR1 is SGDLS and CDR2 is YYNGEE. Measured with immunoSEQ multiplex PCR; TCRdb has only the in-frame clones, and not every one. The data contain roughly 130,000 clones, about 95% of them seen just once; the ten biggest clones take up approximately 4%. Sequencing was performed on blood. This chain joins TRBV9 and TRBJ2-1; D call uncertain. This TCR came from a man aged 30 to 39 in good health. The CDR3 region has the DNA TGTGCCAGCAGCGTAACCGCCTCAATGGGGAATGAGCAGTTCTTC. Translation: CASSVTASMGNEQFF.